A single sample is the source of the 15 T cell receptor beta chains below, sequenced in a study of monozygotic twins with cystic fibrosis. The data were produced by immunoSEQ multiplex PCR, yet TCRdb's version contains in-frame clones alone and is incomplete. Among over 15,000 clones listed, roughly 96% were seen once. Material for sequencing was blood. The receptor source for this set is a girl aged 2 to 10 with cystic fibrosis.

The chain employs TRBV9 and TRBJ1-1; D possibly corresponds to TRBD1 (5 bases). The V end was cut by 4 bases, the J end by 1 base, with 8 bases between. There are 13 residues in the CDR3. Germline loops: CDR1 SGDLS, CDR2 YYNGEE. The CDR3 protein is CASSRDPNTEAFF. In DNA, the CDR3 is TGTGCCAGCAGCCGGGACCCGAACACTGAAGCTTTCTTT.

This chain connects TRBV7-2 to TRBJ1-5; D is unclear. CDR1 is SGHTA, CDR2 FQGNSA, per germline. CDR3 length equals 12 residues. V was pared by 5 bases and J by 6 bases, with 8 bases between. This CDR3 reads CASSPRGQPQHF. The DNA of the CDR3 is TGTGCCAGCAGCCCGCGGGGTCAGCCCCAGCATTTT.

This clone was counted once. CDR3: CASSLIGGFGPEAFF. The CDR3 coding sequence is TGTGCCAGCAGCTTAATCGGGGGGTTCGGGCCTGAAGCTTTCTTT. This chain joins TRBV7-6 and TRBJ1-1; D perhaps matches TRBD1 (5 bases). CDR3 size: 15 residues. CDR1 and CDR2 (germline): SGHVS, FNYEAQ. V was cut by 2 bases and J by 6 bases, with 16 bases left in between.

The chain is built from TRBV25-1 and TRBJ2-3, with D perhaps matching TRBD1 or TRBD2 (6 bases each). The CDR3 length is 16 residues. Trimming stripped 1 base from V and 6 bases from J, with 17 bases between. Germline V gene lookup returns CDR1 MGHDK and CDR2 SYGVNS. The chain's CDR3 is CASSESERGVPDTQYF. In DNA form, the CDR3 reads TGTGCCAGCAGTGAATCAGAGAGGGGGGTCCCTGATACGCAGTATTTT.

The V gene is TRBV6-6, the J gene TRBJ1-3, with D maybe TRBD1 (5 bases). The CDR3 has 16 residues. V was pared by 4 bases and J by 2 bases, with 15 bases between. CDR1 MNHNY and CDR2 SVGAGI come from the germline V gene (reference sequence). CDR3 sequence: CASSFRLGDAGNTIYF. The CDR3 nucleotides are TGTGCCAGCAGTTTCCGGCTAGGGGATGCTGGAAACACCATATATTTT.

The chain has TRBV7-6 and TRBJ2-1; 12 bases agree with TRBD2. Per germline, CDR1 SGHVS and CDR2 FNYEAQ. The length of the CDR3 is 14 residues. V gave up 6 bases and J gave up 6 bases; unmatched junction bases: 3. CDR3 in amino acids: CASSPSGGGNEQFF. The CDR3 DNA reads as TGTGCCAGCAGTCCTAGCGGGGGGGGCAATGAGCAGTTCTTC.

This rearrangement joins TRBV13 to TRBJ1-2, with 8 positions matching TRBD1. V was pared by 5 bases and J by 0 bases, with 8 bases of the junction left unmatched. The CDR3 is 16 amino acids. Germline V gene data show CDR1 as PRHDT and CDR2 as FYEKMQ (reference sequence). The CDR3 reads CASSVQGARTNYGYTF. DNA of the CDR3: TGTGCCAGCAGCGTCCAGGGGGCCAGAACTAACTATGGCTACACCTTC.

The chain carries TRBV5-6 and TRBJ2-7, with D hard to call. This CDR3 spans 15 amino acids. V shed 0 bases and J shed 4 bases, with 14 bases lying between them. Germline V gene data show CDR1 as SGHDT and CDR2 as YYEEEE. In nucleotides, the CDR3 is TGTGCCAGCAGCTTGGTGGATAGGGTTTCGTACGAGCAGTACTTC. Amino acid sequence: CASSLVDRVSYEQYF.

V and J are TRBV5-1 and TRBJ1-4; D gene ambiguous. This CDR3 has 15 amino acids. Per the germline V gene, CDR1 is SGHRS and CDR2 is YFSETQ. Trimming took off 5 bases at V and 0 bases at J, with 11 bases between the two ends. Here the CDR3 DNA reads TGCGCCAGCAGTCTGCCCGGAGCAACTAATGAAAAACTGTTTTTT. Translated, it gives CASSLPGATNEKLFF.

As to this clone: The germline gene is not matched at one end of the junction; a read error may be the cause. This chain connects TRBV7-7 to TRBJ2-7; no clear D gene. Germline values: CDR1 SSHAT, CDR2 FNYEAQ (reference sequence). The CDR3 totals 13 residues. CDR3 protein: CASSRAPTYEQYF. CDR3 nucleotide sequence: TGTGCTAGCAGCCGCGCCCCTACCTACGAGCAGTACTTC.

This chain links TRBV4-1 with TRBJ1-6; the match to TRBD1 covers 9 bases. V lost 0 bases and J lost 7; bases outside the gene matches: 4. This CDR3 comprises 16 residues. CDR1 and CDR2 from the germline V gene are MGHRA and YSYEKL. The chain's CDR3 is CASSQEPGTGNSPLHF. In nucleotides, the CDR3 is TGCGCCAGCAGCCAAGAACCCGGGACAGGGAATTCACCCCTCCACTTT.

In its sample, this clone was seen once. The V call is TRBV7-9, the J call TRBJ2-3; D is unresolved. CDR3 length equals 13 residues. Trimming took 5 bases from V and 0 from J, leaving 6 bases between them. The V gene's germline CDR1 is SEHNR and CDR2 FQNEAQ (reference sequence). The CDR3 DNA follows: TGTGCCAGCAGCCGCCCGAGCACAGATACGCAGTATTTT. Encoded protein: CASSRPSTDTQYF. Using reference TRBV7-9 and TRBJ2-3 for the parts outside the CDR3, the full variable domain is DTGVSQNPRHKITKRGQNVTFRCDPISEHNRLYWYRQTLGQGPEFLTYFQNEAQLEKSRLLSDRFSAERPKGSFSTLEIQRTEQGDSAMYLCASSRPSTDTQYFGPGTRLTVL.

This chain links TRBV5-1 with TRBJ1-1; no definite D call. The CDR3 totals 16 residues. CDR1 is SGHRS, CDR2 YFSETQ, per germline. V lost 5 bases and J 1 base, leaving 18 bases between the germline ends. The CDR3 sequence is CASSQRPTRENTEAFF. CDR3 nucleotides: TGCGCCAGCAGTCAACGACCCACCCGGGAGAACACTGAAGCTTTCTTT.

The chain joins TRBV29-1 to TRBJ2-5; 12 bases agree with TRBD2. The trim removed 7 bases at V and 4 bases at J, leaving 7 bases unmatched. CDR3 length: 14 residues. Germline-derived CDR1 and CDR2 are SQVTM and ANQGSEA. CDR3 protein: CSAIPTSGGETQYF. CDR3 bases: TGCAGCGCCATCCCGACTAGCGGGGGAGAGACCCAGTACTTC.

The V call is TRBV5-6, the J call TRBJ1-1; no clear D gene. The germline V gene encodes CDR1 SGHDT and CDR2 YYEEEE. The CDR3 runs to 13 residues. Trimming took off 0 bases at V and 5 bases at J, with 8 bases between the two ends. CDR3 DNA: TGTGCCAGCAGCTTGGGGGGAGGTACTGAAGCTTTCTTT. Encoded protein: CASSLGGGTEAFF.